Following are 30 T cell receptor beta chains from one sample sequenced in a study of beta chain features in type 1 diabetes. The whole isolated RNA underwent reverse transcription, so sequencing captured expressed TCRB transcripts. Clones were read by immunoSEQ multiplex PCR, and TCRdb kept only the in-frame ones, dropping some. Here the sample spans about 130,000 clones, around a tenth being singletons. Sequenced material: central memory CD4+ T cells from blood. These receptor sequences come from a man aged 18-30 years in good health.

The gene calls are TRBV7-2 and TRBJ1-2; D is perhaps TRBD1 (5 bases). The germline V and J ends were trimmed by 1 base and 1 base, with 10 bases remaining between them. The CDR3 totals 15 residues. Germline V gives CDR1 SGHTA, CDR2 FQGNSA. The CDR3 DNA is TGTGCCAGCAGCTTAGGGCAGGGTGTTAACTATGGCTACACCTTC. Protein sequence: CASSLGQGVNYGYTF.

This chain connects TRBV5-1 to TRBJ1-1; D gene uncertain. Trimming removed 5 bases at V and 1 base at J, with 15 bases between. This CDR3 contains 15 residues. Germline CDR1 reads SGHRS; CDR2 reads YFSETQ. CDR3 bases: TGCGCCAGCAGTCGTATCACAGCCTCGAACACTGAAGCTTTCTTT. It encodes CASSRITASNTEAFF.

This clone was detected only once. This chain joins TRBV7-8 and TRBJ2-2; TRBD2 agrees at 11 bases. V lost 0 bases, J lost 1 base, and 1 base stayed unmatched. The CDR3 length is 17 residues. From germline, CDR1 is SGHVS and CDR2 FQNEAQ. The CDR3 loop is CASSLAGTSGNTGELFF. DNA for the CDR3: TGTGCCAGCAGCTTAGCCGGGACTAGCGGGAACACCGGGGAGCTGTTTTTT.

This clone has just a few counts. An end of the junction does not agree with germline; a read error may underlie this. This chain uses TRBV6-5 with TRBJ1-5, with 7 nucleotides matching TRBD1. This CDR3 has 13 residues. From germline, CDR1 is MNHEY and CDR2 SVGAGI. CDR3 sequence (DNA): TGTGCCAGCAGTCCGACAGGGAATCGGCCCCAGCATTTT. This encodes CASSPTGNRPQHF.

The chain is built from TRBV5-4 and TRBJ2-1; 9 bases agree with TRBD2. CDR1 SGHNT and CDR2 YYREEE come from the germline V gene (reference sequence). The CDR3 has 15 residues. Trimming cost V 4 bases and J 4 bases; bases outside gene matches: 6. This CDR3 is CASSATSGQYNEQFF. The CDR3 DNA follows: TGTGCCAGCAGCGCGACTAGCGGTCAATACAATGAGCAGTTCTTC.

The chain uses TRBV4-1 and TRBJ1-2, with 9 bases matching TRBD1. This CDR3 spans 14 amino acids. Unmatched junction bases numbered 1, after V lost 0 bases and J lost 5 bases. Per germline, CDR1 MGHRA and CDR2 YSYEKL. CDR3 sequence: CASSQEGTGYGYTF. CDR3 DNA sequence: TGCGCCAGCAGCCAAGAAGGGACAGGGTATGGCTACACCTTC.

This clone was recorded a few times. V usage is TRBV28 and J usage is TRBJ2-2, with 11 bases matching TRBD2. The CDR3 is 17 amino acids. CDR1 is MDHEN, CDR2 SYDVKM, per germline. V lost 2 bases, J lost 1 base, and 3 bases stayed unmatched. CDR3 sequence: CASSLPSGGLNTGELFF. CDR3 coding DNA: TGTGCCAGCAGTTTACCTAGCGGGGGGCTGAACACCGGGGAGCTGTTTTTT.

This clone was counted between two and nine times. The rearrangement links TRBV6-6 to TRBJ2-7; a weak D match, TRBD1 (6 bases). The CDR3 has 11 residues. Trimming stripped 7 bases from V and 5 bases from J, with 9 bases between. Germline assignment: CDR1 MNHNY and CDR2 SVGAGI (reference sequence). Here the CDR3 DNA reads TGTGCCAGCACCAACAGGGACGAGCAGTACTTC. Translated: CASTNRDEQYF.

This chain uses TRBV4-2 with TRBJ1-2, with D maybe TRBD1 (6 bases). The CDR3 sequence is 16 residues long. Trimming pared 3 bases from V and 4 bases from J, leaving 18 bases between. The V gene's germline CDR1 is LGHNA and CDR2 YNFKEQ. The CDR3 DNA follows: TGTGCCAGCAGCCAGAACCGGGACAACCTGCCCTATGGCTACACCTTC. Protein sequence: CASSQNRDNLPYGYTF.

This clone appeared a few times. The chain is built from TRBV5-1 and TRBJ2-7, with TRBD2 matching 12 bases. The CDR3 runs 15 residues. Germline V gives CDR1 SGHRS, CDR2 YFSETQ. Trimming took 4 bases from V and 6 from J; bases not matched to a gene: 8. The DNA of the CDR3 is TGCGCCAGCAGCCCGCTAGCGGGGGGGCCCGGCGAGCAGTACTTC. Its translation: CASSPLAGGPGEQYF.

This chain uses TRBV21-1 with TRBJ1-5; no check of the table's D call, TRBD1, against the DNA was made. TRBV21-1 is listed as a pseudogene. The CDR3 extends over 11 amino acids. This CDR3 reads CARIGVQPQHF. The DNA of the CDR3 is TGTGCCAGGATAGGGGTTCAGCCCCAGCATTTT.

In its sample, this clone was seen a few times. The rearrangement joins TRBV18 to TRBJ1-1; D is uncertain. Germline CDR1 and CDR2: KGHSH and LQKENI. The CDR3 loop spans 17 amino acids. V lost 3 bases, J lost 6 bases, and 23 bases lay in between. CDR3 bases: TGTGCCAGCTCACCGAGATCCATATCCGGCCAAAGCGCTGAAGCTTTCTTT. Translated, it gives CASSPRSISGQSAEAFF.

The rearrangement joins TRBV30 to TRBJ1-1, with D maybe TRBD1 (6 bases). Germline lookup yields CDR1 GTSNPN and CDR2 SVGIG (reference sequence). The CDR3 runs 13 residues. Trimming left V 7 bases short and J 2 bases short, with 14 bases between. CDR3 sequence: CASPLDSNTEAFF. The CDR3 nucleotides read TGTGCCTCACCTTTGGACAGTAACACTGAAGCTTTCTTT.

A few counts support this clone. The V gene is TRBV5-1, the J gene TRBJ2-2; 11 nucleotides agree with TRBD2. The CDR3 consists of 18 residues. The germline V gene encodes CDR1 SGHRS and CDR2 YFSETQ. V lost 4 bases, J lost 0 bases, and 8 bases stayed unmatched. This chain's CDR3 is CASSPASGGTTNTGELFF. The CDR3 DNA is TGCGCCAGCAGCCCCGCTAGCGGGGGGACCACGAACACCGGGGAGCTGTTTTTT.

V usage is TRBV7-2 and J usage is TRBJ2-1, with 8 bases that match TRBD1. CDR3 length equals 13 residues. Per germline, CDR1 SGHTA and CDR2 FQGNSA. Losses at the gene ends were 5 bases for V and 8 bases for J; bases not matched to a gene: 5. This CDR3 reads CASSVDRGYEQFF. The CDR3 nucleotides read TGTGCCAGCAGCGTCGACAGGGGCTATGAGCAGTTCTTC. The full variable domain, rest sourced from reference TRBV7-2 and TRBJ2-1, is GAGVSQSPSNKVTEKGKDVELRCDPISGHTALYWYRQSLGQGLEFLIYFQGNSAPDKSGLPSDRFSAERTGGSVSTLTIQRTQQEDSAVYLCASSVDRGYEQFFGPGTRLTVL.

This clone has just a few counts. This chain links TRBV9 with TRBJ2-3; D is unclear. From germline, CDR1 is SGDLS and CDR2 YYNGEE. The CDR3 sequence is 13 residues long. Trimming pared 4 bases from V and 3 bases from J, leaving 9 bases between. CDR3 sequence (DNA): TGTGCCAGCAGCACGAGTGTGACAGATACGCAGTATTTT. Translated: CASSTSVTDTQYF. Supplemented by reference TRBV9 and TRBJ2-3, the full variable domain reads DSGVTQTPKHLITATGQRVTLRCSPRSGDLSVYWYQQSLDQGLQFLIQYYNGEERAKGNILERFSAQQFPDLHSELNLSSLELGDSALYFCASSTSVTDTQYFGPGTRLTVL.

The chain recombines TRBV7-9 with TRBJ2-1; the match to TRBD1 covers 7 bases. The CDR3 spans 15 residues. Unmatched junction bases numbered 4, after V lost 1 base and J lost 4 bases. Germline V gene lookup returns CDR1 SEHNR and CDR2 FQNEAQ (reference sequence). CDR3 loop: CASSLDGTEYNEQFF. The CDR3 DNA is TGTGCCAGCAGCTTAGACGGGACAGAATACAATGAGCAGTTCTTC.

DNA for the CDR3: TGTGCCAGCAGCTTGGACTCCTACACAGATACGCAGTATTTT. Translating it yields CASSLDSYTDTQYF. The J gene is TRBJ2-3, the V gene TRBV5-4; D remains unclear. The germline CDR1 and CDR2 sequences are SGHNT and YYREEE (reference sequence). The CDR3 sequence is 14 residues long. Trimming stripped 0 bases from V and 2 bases from J, with 7 bases between.

The chain has TRBV6-1 and TRBJ2-2, with TRBD1 matching 7 bases. The CDR3 extends over 15 amino acids. The trim removed 7 bases at V and 0 bases at J, leaving 5 bases unmatched. Germline CDR1 MNHNS, CDR2 SASEGT. The CDR3 protein is CASIPGTANTGELFF. The CDR3 coding sequence is TGTGCCAGCATTCCCGGGACAGCGAACACCGGGGAGCTGTTTTTT.

This clone has more than one count but fewer than ten. V and J are TRBV7-2 and TRBJ2-3; 8 bases fit TRBD2. The germline CDR1 and CDR2 sequences are SGHTA and FQGNSA. The CDR3 spans 15 residues. J gave up 1 base and V 6 bases, and 6 bases lay outside the gene matches. The CDR3 DNA follows: TGTGCCAGCAGGCCGCCGGGACTAGGCACAGATACGCAGTATTTT. Translating it yields CASRPPGLGTDTQYF.

This clone has more than one count but fewer than ten. The DNA of the CDR3 is TGTGCCAGCAGTTTATGGCGACAGGGTAATCAGCCCCAGCATTTT. It specifies CASSLWRQGNQPQHF. This chain connects TRBV28 to TRBJ1-5; 7 bases map to TRBD1. CDR1 and CDR2 (germline): MDHEN, SYDVKM. CDR3 size: 15 residues. V lost 0 bases and J lost 4; bases outside the gene matches: 3.

Points on this clone: A junction end diverges from the germline sequence, so it may reflect a read error. V gene TRBV4-2 combines with J gene TRBJ2-1; 8 bases fit TRBD2. Germline CDR1 reads LGHNA; CDR2 reads YNFKEQ. This CDR3 spans 16 amino acids. The CDR3 region is CASSQDNSGAYNEQFF. The CDR3 coding sequence is TGTGCCAGCAGCCAAGATAATAGCGGGGCCTATAATGAGCAGTTCTTC.

This clone was picked up a small number of times. This chain links TRBV7-9 with TRBJ1-4; 8 bases fit TRBD1. Looked up from germline, CDR1 is SEHNR and CDR2 is FQNEAQ (reference sequence). The CDR3 spans 13 residues. Trimming at V came to 5 bases and at J to 7 bases, leaving 3 bases not matched to a gene. DNA of the CDR3: TGTGCCAGCAGCACCGGACAGGGTGAAAAACTGTTTTTT. Translation gives CASSTGQGEKLFF.

This rearrangement joins TRBV25-1 to TRBJ2-1; 7 bases are a match to TRBD2. Germline V gene sequence: CDR1 MGHDK, CDR2 SYGVNS. This CDR3 is built from 14 residues. V dropped 3 bases and J dropped 13; count of bases not matched to a gene: 12. CDR3 sequence (DNA): TGTGCCAGCAGTGACCTAGCGGCCACTACGGGACAGTTCTTC. The encoded protein is CASSDLAATTGQFF.

This clone was picked up a small number of times. The CDR3 sequence is CASSEPGVETQYF. The CDR3 nucleotides are TGTGCCAGCAGTGAACCGGGGGTAGAGACCCAGTACTTC. V and J are TRBV6-1 and TRBJ2-5; perhaps TRBD2 as D (6 bases). The germline gives CDR1 MNHNS, CDR2 SASEGT. The length of the CDR3 is 13 residues. V gave up 2 bases and J gave up 4 bases, with 8 bases separating them.

This rearrangement joins TRBV7-9 to TRBJ2-1, with 11 bases identical to TRBD2. The CDR3 consists of 14 residues. Germline V lookup: CDR1 SEHNR, CDR2 FQNEAQ (reference sequence). V shed 6 bases, J shed 7 bases, and the junction held 5 bases outside the gene matches. CDR3 protein: CASRLAGVDNEQFF. The CDR3 DNA follows: TGTGCCAGCAGACTAGCGGGGGTCGATAATGAGCAGTTCTTC.

This clone was counted ten times or more. This chain connects TRBV19 to TRBJ2-1, with 12 bases matching TRBD2. Germline CDR1 is LNHDA and CDR2 is SQIVND (reference sequence). This CDR3 is 14 amino acids long. V was pared by 8 bases and J by 6 bases, with 5 bases of the junction left unmatched. CDR3 sequence (DNA): TGTGCCAGTGGACTAGCGGGGATAACCAATGAGCAGTTCTTC. It translates to CASGLAGITNEQFF.

This chain links TRBV5-6 with TRBJ2-7; 7 bases agree with TRBD1. Germline V gives CDR1 SGHDT, CDR2 YYEEEE. This CDR3 region has 14 residues. V lost 1 base to trimming and J lost 1 base; unmatched junction nucleotides: 2. CDR3 region: CASSLPGGSYEQYF. The CDR3 DNA reads as TGTGCCAGCAGCTTGCCAGGGGGATCCTACGAGCAGTACTTC.

This clone was seen a few times. The J gene is TRBJ2-5, the V gene TRBV7-9; TRBD1 agrees at 9 bases. The CDR3 has 16 residues. J was trimmed by 0 bases and V by 5 bases; bases with no gene match: 7. From germline, CDR1 is SEHNR and CDR2 FQNEAQ (reference sequence). The DNA of the CDR3 is TGTGCCAGCAGCCCAGGGGACAGGGAATACCAAGAGACCCAGTACTTC. Translating gives CASSPGDREYQETQYF.

The J gene is TRBJ1-6, the V gene TRBV18, with TRBD1 matching over 10 bases. Looked up from germline, CDR1 is KGHSH and CDR2 is LQKENI. The V and J ends lost 4 bases and 9 bases, in that order; junction bases with no gene match: 12. The CDR3 totals 17 residues. In nucleotides, the CDR3 is TGTGCCAGCTCACGCCCTGGTGGGACAGGGGACGGTTCACCCCTCCACTTT. Encoded protein: CASSRPGGTGDGSPLHF.